These 25 T cell receptor beta chains originate from one sample sequenced in a study of cytomegalovirus exposure and HLA in healthy donors (dated by TCRdb to the late 2010s). The library relied on the immunoSEQ multiplex PCR assay. The source is immuneACCESS, and TCRdb retained only in-frame sequences with V and J called. Part of the clones is not carried over; for the studies checked, unresolved V genes explain less than half of this, and the remainder is unexplained. Counted in this sample were around 45,000 clones; roughly 92% of them appeared once. The top ten constitute over 5.5% of the sample. Sequenced material: PBMCs. The receptors here all came from a man aged 18 to 30 in good health and CMV-seronegative.

This chain joins TRBV19 and TRBJ1-4, with 11 bases that match TRBD1. Germline values: CDR1 LNHDA, CDR2 SQIVND (reference sequence). This CDR3 has 14 amino acids. J gave up 6 bases and V 6 bases, and 3 bases lay outside the gene matches. CDR3 in amino acids: CASSRTGGDEKLFF. The DNA of the CDR3 is TGTGCCAGTAGCAGGACAGGGGGCGATGAAAAACTGTTTTTT.

The chain is built from TRBV28 and TRBJ2-1; 14 bases match TRBD2. The germline V gene has CDR1 MDHEN and CDR2 SYDVKM. J gave up 10 bases and V 3 bases, and 8 bases lay outside the gene matches. This CDR3 is built from 16 residues. CDR3 residues: CASSFPGTSGSGEQFF. In DNA form, the CDR3 reads TGTGCCAGCAGTTTCCCCGGGACTAGCGGGAGTGGCGAGCAGTTCTTC.

In its sample, this clone was seen once. The chain combines TRBV27 with TRBJ2-7; 7 positions match TRBD1. Losses at the gene ends were 5 bases for V and 2 bases for J; bases not matched to a gene: 6. Looked up from germline, CDR1 is MNHEY and CDR2 is SMNVEV (reference sequence). CDR3 length: 14 amino acids. The CDR3, as DNA: TGTGCCAGCAGTCTTGGGGACAGAACCTACGAGCAGTACTTC. This sequence encodes CASSLGDRTYEQYF.

The genes are TRBV5-6 and TRBJ1-1, with unresolved D. CDR1 is SGHDT, CDR2 YYEEEE, per germline. Trimming removed 0 bases from V and 5 bases from J, with 11 bases in between. The CDR3 sequence is 14 residues long. CDR3 sequence: CASSLVVSGTEAFF. The CDR3 DNA follows: TGTGCCAGCAGCTTGGTAGTCAGCGGGACTGAAGCTTTCTTT.

The rearrangement uses TRBV7-2 and TRBJ1-1; D not resolved. From germline, CDR1 is SGHTA and CDR2 FQGNSA. V dropped 5 bases and J dropped 0 bases, with 13 bases sitting between them. CDR3 size: 15 residues. Here the CDR3 DNA reads TGTGCCAGCAGCCCACCGGGTTATATGAACACTGAAGCTTTCTTT. Its protein is CASSPPGYMNTEAFF.

This chain links TRBV2 with TRBJ2-3; 12 bases map to TRBD2. The CDR3 extends over 18 amino acids. CDR1 is SNHLY, CDR2 FYNNEI, per germline. V was pared by 7 bases and J by 0 bases, with 11 bases of the junction left unmatched. CDR3 DNA: TGTGCCAGCATGTACAGGGGACTAGCGGGTGGTAGCACAGATACGCAGTATTTT. Translation: CASMYRGLAGGSTDTQYF.

The count of this clone is one. The genes are TRBV5-1 and TRBJ1-2; 9 bases are a match to TRBD1. With V trimmed by 4 bases and J by 5 bases, 12 bases remained unmatched. This CDR3 is 16 amino acids long. Per germline, CDR1 SGHRS and CDR2 YFSETQ. CDR3 bases: TGCGCCAGCAGCGACGCCCGGGACAGGGCACTATATGGCTACACCTTC. This codes for CASSDARDRALYGYTF.

The V gene is TRBV19, the J gene TRBJ1-5; D is unclear. The CDR3 is 16 amino acids. Germline CDR1 and CDR2: LNHDA and SQIVND (reference sequence). Trimming took off 3 bases at V and 3 bases at J, with 15 bases between the two ends. This CDR3 is CASSIRHLRDNQPQHF. CDR3 sequence (DNA): TGTGCCAGTAGTATCCGACATTTGAGGGACAATCAGCCCCAGCATTTT.

This rearrangement joins TRBV2 to TRBJ2-2; TRBD2 agrees at 9 bases. The CDR3 has 16 amino acids. CDR1 is SNHLY and CDR2 is FYNNEI in the germline V gene. V shed 5 bases, J shed 7 bases, and the junction held 11 bases outside the gene matches. The CDR3 DNA sequence: TGTGCCAGCAGTTACACCTTAGCGGGAGCGGTCGGGGAGCTGTTTTTT. This codes for CASSYTLAGAVGELFF. Together with reference TRBV2 and TRBJ2-2, the CDR3 gives the full variable domain: EPEVTQTPSHQVTQMGQEVILRCVPISNHLYFYWYRQILGQKVEFLVSFYNNEISEKSEIFDDQFSVERPDGSNFTLKIRSTKLEDSAMYFCASSYTLAGAVGELFFGEGSRLTVL.

This rearrangement joins TRBV5-4 to TRBJ2-3, with 10 bases aligning to TRBD2. Losses at the gene ends were 2 bases for V and 4 bases for J; bases not matched to a gene: 10. Per the germline V gene, CDR1 is SGHNT and CDR2 is YYREEE (reference sequence). CDR3 length equals 17 residues. CDR3 coding DNA: TGTGCCAGCAGCTTTCCAGGGCAGCGGGGGGGGGCAGATACGCAGTATTTT. Its translation is CASSFPGQRGGADTQYF.

V is TRBV7-2 and J is TRBJ2-5, with TRBD1 matching 9 bases. The germline gives CDR1 SGHTA, CDR2 FQGNSA. The length of the CDR3 is 16 residues. The trim removed 5 bases at V and 2 bases at J, leaving 9 bases unmatched. The CDR3 spells CASSRGGQGGQETQYF. The CDR3 coding sequence is TGTGCCAGCAGCCGAGGGGGACAGGGTGGTCAAGAGACCCAGTACTTC.

This clone was seen just once. V usage is TRBV29-1 and J usage is TRBJ2-2; D ambiguous. The CDR3 has 11 residues. Trimming shortened V by 7 bases and J by 4 bases, and 7 bases separated the two germline ends. Germline values: CDR1 SQVTM, CDR2 ANQGSEA. The CDR3, as DNA: TGCAGCGCCCTCGGCACCGGGGAGCTGTTTTTT. This encodes CSALGTGELFF.

The V gene is TRBV15, the J gene TRBJ1-5; D unresolved. Germline-derived CDR1 and CDR2 are LNHNV and YYDKDF (reference sequence). CDR3 length: 17 amino acids. V was clipped by 7 bases and J by 0 bases, with 19 bases between them. This CDR3 reads CATKSRVSPYSNQPQHF. The CDR3 region has the DNA TGTGCCACCAAGTCCCGGGTCTCACCCTATAGCAATCAGCCCCAGCATTTT.

In this sample, this clone turned up once. The V and J genes are TRBV27 and TRBJ2-1; no definite D call. Trimming took 5 bases from V and 8 from J, leaving 7 bases between them. This CDR3 spans 11 amino acids. Germline V gives CDR1 MNHEY, CDR2 SMNVEV (reference sequence). CDR3 residues: CASSASYEQFF. The DNA of the CDR3 is TGTGCCAGCAGTGCCAGTTATGAGCAGTTCTTC.

The rearrangement joins TRBV18 to TRBJ2-5, with D uncertain. Germline V gene data show CDR1 as KGHSH and CDR2 as LQKENI. The CDR3 is made up of 12 amino acids. V dropped 5 bases and J dropped 5 bases, with 9 bases sitting between them. In DNA form, the CDR3 reads TGTGCCAGCTCATCCCTTCCCGAGACCCAGTACTTC. Translating gives CASSSLPETQYF.

This CDR3 is CASSFRGPGSGANVLTF. CDR3 DNA sequence: TGTGCCAGCAGCTTCAGGGGGCCAGGGTCTGGGGCCAACGTCCTGACTTTC. V is TRBV7-8 and J is TRBJ2-6, with 8 positions matching TRBD1. The junction had 5 bases not matched to a gene; V was cut back by 3 bases and J by 1 base. Germline CDR1 reads SGHVS; CDR2 reads FQNEAQ. The CDR3 has 17 amino acids.

As to this clone: The junction shows a germline mismatch at one end, possibly a read error. The V gene is TRBV10-3, the J gene TRBJ2-7; TRBD2 might be the D (6 bases). The CDR3 contains 16 residues. CDR1 is ENHRY, CDR2 SYGVKD, per germline. CDR3 loop: CAISESRVRDSSEQYF. CDR3 in DNA: TGTGCCATCAGTGAGTCCCGTGTCAGGGACTCCTCCGAGCAGTACTTC.

This clone turned up a few times. The chain links TRBV7-9 to TRBJ1-1; D remains ambiguous. Trimming removed 5 bases at V and 0 bases at J, with 10 bases between. Germline-derived CDR1 and CDR2 are SEHNR and FQNEAQ (reference sequence). The CDR3 loop spans 14 amino acids. DNA for the CDR3: TGTGCCAGCAGCCCGGCTAGATTGAACACTGAAGCTTTCTTT. Protein: CASSPARLNTEAFF.

The V call is TRBV27, the J call TRBJ2-3, with TRBD2 identical over 12 bases. Germline-derived CDR1 and CDR2 are MNHEY and SMNVEV (reference sequence). The CDR3 is 16 amino acids. The J segment lost 2 bases and the V segment lost 4 bases, leaving 4 bases of the junction unmatched. Written as DNA, the CDR3 is TGTGCCAGCAGTTCCAGGACTAGCGGGACCACAGATACGCAGTATTTT. This codes for CASSSRTSGTTDTQYF.

The chain combines TRBV2 with TRBJ2-5, with D possibly TRBD1 on 5 matching bases. Trimming pared 4 bases from V and 2 bases from J, leaving 5 bases between. The CDR3 is made up of 12 amino acids. Per the germline V gene, CDR1 is SNHLY and CDR2 is FYNNEI. For the CDR3, the DNA is TGTGCCAGCAGTGCAGGGCAAGAGACCCAGTACTTC. Its protein is CASSAGQETQYF.

In its sample, this clone was seen once. The rearrangement uses TRBV28 and TRBJ2-2, with D possibly TRBD1 on 6 matching bases. CDR1 and CDR2 (germline): MDHEN, SYDVKM. The V end lost 10 bases, the J end lost 6 bases, and 12 bases lay between the germline ends. The CDR3 consists of 12 residues. DNA for the CDR3: TGTGCCATCCCCACAGGGTCCGGGGAGCTGTTTTTT. This translates into CAIPTGSGELFF.

This clone was detected only once. The genes are TRBV12-5 and TRBJ2-7; the D is unclear. The CDR3 consists of 12 residues. The V gene's germline CDR1 is LGHNT and CDR2 FRNRAP. V dropped 6 bases and J dropped 2 bases, with 8 bases sitting between them. Here the CDR3 DNA reads TGTGCTAGTGGGCCACAGCCCTACGAGCAGTACTTC. The encoded protein is CASGPQPYEQYF.

The chain uses TRBV4-2 and TRBJ2-3; D is perhaps TRBD2 (6 bases). The germline V gene has CDR1 LGHNA and CDR2 YNFKEQ. The CDR3 consists of 15 residues. Deletions cut 0 bases from V and 0 bases from J, with 7 bases between. CDR3 sequence: CASSQEGGSTDTQYF. The CDR3 coding sequence is TGTGCCAGCAGCCAAGAGGGAGGAAGCACAGATACGCAGTATTTT.

V and J are TRBV6-6 and TRBJ2-3, with 9 bases matching TRBD1. After removal of 7 bases from V and 7 bases from J, the junction contained 6 bases not matched to a gene. Looked up from germline, CDR1 is MNHNY and CDR2 is SVGAGI (reference sequence). This CDR3 is 13 amino acids long. The CDR3 loop is CASKRTGENTQYF. CDR3 coding DNA: TGTGCCAGCAAGCGGACAGGGGAGAATACGCAGTATTTT.

As for this clone: One end of the junction fails to match germline, which may point to a read error. The V gene is TRBV20-1, the J gene TRBJ2-3, with D unclear. The CDR3 contains 10 residues. Germline V gene lookup returns CDR1 DFQATT and CDR2 SNEGSKA (reference sequence). This CDR3 reads CSSSTDTQYF. DNA for the CDR3: TGCAGTTCTAGCACAGATACGCAGTATTTT.